This TCR beta chain was recovered during a study of CD8 T cells in ankylosing spondylitis. Study-wide results and limits: Reports say disease-linked clones showed up significantly more in matched ankylosing spondylitis synovial fluid. Blood from ankylosing spondylitis patients appeared to carry a characteristic eight-variant TCR beta motif. Earlier work had already found some motif variants in reactive arthritis synovial fluid and blood.

5'-RACE, quantitative and with molecular barcodes, yielded the TCR beta libraries. TCRdb reanalysed the 5' RACE reads using MiXCR and keeps one entry per CDR3 protein. The top ten hold about two fifths of the sample, which has about 220,000 distinct CDR3 sequences, approximately 16% seen once. This clonotype has at least ten counts. Antigen specificity is unknown. Trimming took 6 bases from V and 3 from J, leaving 9 bases between them. The CDR3 is 12 amino acids. The clonotype originates from a male donor with ankylosing spondylitis. The genes are TRBV12-3 or TRBV12-4 and TRBJ2-7; D is perhaps TRBD1 (5 bases). Sequencing was performed on blood, either unsorted or a sorted T cell fraction (not recorded which). In DNA, the CDR3 is TGTGCCAGCAGCCCTACAGGCTACGAGCAGTACTTC. Its protein product is CASSPTGYEQYF.